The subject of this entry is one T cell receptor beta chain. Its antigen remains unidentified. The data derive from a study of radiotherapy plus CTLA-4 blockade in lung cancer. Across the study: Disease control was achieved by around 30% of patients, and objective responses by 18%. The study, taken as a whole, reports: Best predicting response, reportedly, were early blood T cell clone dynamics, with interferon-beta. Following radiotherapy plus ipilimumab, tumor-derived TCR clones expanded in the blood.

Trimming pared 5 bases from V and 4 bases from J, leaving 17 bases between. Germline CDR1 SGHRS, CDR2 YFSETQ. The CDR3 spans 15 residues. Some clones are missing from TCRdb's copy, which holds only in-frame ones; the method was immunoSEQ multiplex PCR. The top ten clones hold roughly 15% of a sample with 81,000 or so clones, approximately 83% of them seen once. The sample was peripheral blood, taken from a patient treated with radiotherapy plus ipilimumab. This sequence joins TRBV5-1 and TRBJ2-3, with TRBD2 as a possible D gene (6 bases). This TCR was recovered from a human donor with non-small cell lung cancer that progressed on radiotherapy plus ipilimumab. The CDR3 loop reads CASRAAGWVSDTQYF. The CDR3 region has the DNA TGCGCCAGCAGGGCCGCGGGGTGGGTCTCAGATACGCAGTATTTT.